Below, one T cell receptor beta chain is given with its context. It has no known antigen specificity. Since the CDR3 does not end with the conserved phenylalanine or tryptophan, this likely comes from a read error. The CDR3 is 18 amino acids in total, end residues counted. The only DNA kept is the CDR3, 54 bases in frame from the first base. Sequences MNHEY (CDR1) and SVGEGT (CDR2) are obtained from the germline V gene. V lost 5 bases and J lost 1 base; the stretch between them is 23 bases long. These data come from a study of T-cell reconstitution after alpha-beta-depleted transplantation in children (dated by TCRdb to the mid-2010s). With respect to the entire study: Using TCR repertoire profiling, the study quantitatively followed how T-cell immune reconstitution unfolded in children after TCRalphabeta/CD19-depleted allogeneic hematopoietic cell transplantation.

Library construction relied on PCR. For sequencing, an Illumina HiSeq 2500 was employed. TCR libraries were prepared with molecular barcoding, using unique molecular identifiers to normalize TCRbeta repertoire quantification. TCRdb handled the public reads itself, with Q25 trimming in fastp and clone calling in MiXCR, and kept productive beta chains. Each CDR3 protein appears once, grouped with its most common genes and DNA. This sample comprises just over 350,000 distinct CDR3 sequences, about an eighth of them detected only once. The ten largest clones represent 4% to 5.5% of the sample. The sample in question was PBMCs, obtained from the stem cell graft. In this chain, TRBV6-2 or TRBV6-3 is recombined with TRBJ1-1, with the D gene too uncertain to name. The receptor comes from a human donor who donated a stem cell graft to a child with Fanconi anemia. The sequence in DNA is TGTGCCAGCAGTCCTCAGGCTCGGGCTACGCGGAGGAACACTGAAGCTTTCCTT. Its protein reads: CASSPQARATRRNTEAFL.